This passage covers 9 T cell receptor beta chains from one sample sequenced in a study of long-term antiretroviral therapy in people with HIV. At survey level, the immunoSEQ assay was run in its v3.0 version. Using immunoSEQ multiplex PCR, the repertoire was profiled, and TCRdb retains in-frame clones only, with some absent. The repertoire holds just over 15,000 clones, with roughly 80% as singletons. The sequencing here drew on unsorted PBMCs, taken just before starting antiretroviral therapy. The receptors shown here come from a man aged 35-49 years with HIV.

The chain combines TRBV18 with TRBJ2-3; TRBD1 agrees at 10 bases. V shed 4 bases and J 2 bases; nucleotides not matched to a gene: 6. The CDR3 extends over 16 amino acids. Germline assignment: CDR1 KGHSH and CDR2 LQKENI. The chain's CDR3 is CASSQRTGGDTDTQYF. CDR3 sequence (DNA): TGTGCCAGCTCACAGAGGACAGGGGGAGACACAGATACGCAGTATTTT.

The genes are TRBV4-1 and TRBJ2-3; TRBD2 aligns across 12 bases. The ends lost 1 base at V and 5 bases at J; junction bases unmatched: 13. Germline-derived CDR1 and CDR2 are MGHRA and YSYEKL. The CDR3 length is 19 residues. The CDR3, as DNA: TGCGCCAGCAGCCAAGGAGAGGGGCGAGCTAGCGGGAGGGTAGATACGCAGTATTTT. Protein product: CASSQGEGRASGRVDTQYF.

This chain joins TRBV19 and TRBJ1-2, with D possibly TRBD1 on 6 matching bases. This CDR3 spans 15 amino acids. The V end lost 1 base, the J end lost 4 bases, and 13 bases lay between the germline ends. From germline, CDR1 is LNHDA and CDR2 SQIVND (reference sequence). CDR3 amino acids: CASSIATGQSYGYTF. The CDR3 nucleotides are TGTGCCAGTAGTATAGCTACCGGACAGTCCTATGGCTACACCTTC.

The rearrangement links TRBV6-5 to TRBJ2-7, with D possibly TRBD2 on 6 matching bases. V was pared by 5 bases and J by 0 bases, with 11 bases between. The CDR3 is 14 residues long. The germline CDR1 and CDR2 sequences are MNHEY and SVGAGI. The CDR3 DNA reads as TGTGCCAGCAGTGGGGTGGAGGGCTCCTACGAGCAGTACTTC. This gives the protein CASSGVEGSYEQYF.

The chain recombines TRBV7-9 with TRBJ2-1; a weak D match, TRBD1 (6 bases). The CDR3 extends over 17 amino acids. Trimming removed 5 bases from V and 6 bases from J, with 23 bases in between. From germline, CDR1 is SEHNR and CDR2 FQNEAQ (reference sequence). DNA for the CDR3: TGTGCCAGCAGCCGCCCATTACAGGGCGCCTCCGGCAATGAGCAGTTCTTC. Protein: CASSRPLQGASGNEQFF.

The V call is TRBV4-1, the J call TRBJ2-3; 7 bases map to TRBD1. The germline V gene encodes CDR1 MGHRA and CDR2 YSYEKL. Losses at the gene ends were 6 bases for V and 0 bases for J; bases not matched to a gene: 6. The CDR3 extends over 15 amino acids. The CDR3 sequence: CASRLGTVSTDTQYF. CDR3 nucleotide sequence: TGCGCCAGCAGACTTGGGACAGTTAGCACAGATACGCAGTATTTT.

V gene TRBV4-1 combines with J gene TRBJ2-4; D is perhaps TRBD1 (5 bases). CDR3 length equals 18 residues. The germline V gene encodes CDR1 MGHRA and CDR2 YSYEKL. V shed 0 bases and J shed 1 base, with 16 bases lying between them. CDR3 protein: CASSQDLRGNTAKNIQYF. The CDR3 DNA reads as TGCGCCAGCAGCCAAGATTTAAGGGGCAACACGGCCAAAAACATTCAGTACTTC.

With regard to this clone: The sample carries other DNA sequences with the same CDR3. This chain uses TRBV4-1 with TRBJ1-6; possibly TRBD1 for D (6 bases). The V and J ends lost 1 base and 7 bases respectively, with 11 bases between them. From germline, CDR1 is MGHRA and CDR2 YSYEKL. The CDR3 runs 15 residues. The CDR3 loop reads CASSQGEQGNSPLHF. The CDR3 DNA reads TGCGCCAGCAGCCAAGGAGAACAGGGAAATTCACCCCTCCACTTT.

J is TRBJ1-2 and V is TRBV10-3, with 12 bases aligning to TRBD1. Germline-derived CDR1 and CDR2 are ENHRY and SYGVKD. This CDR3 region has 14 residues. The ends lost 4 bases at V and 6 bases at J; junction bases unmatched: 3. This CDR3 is CAISGGQGADGYTF. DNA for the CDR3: TGTGCCATCAGTGGGGGACAGGGGGCGGATGGCTACACCTTC.